This T cell receptor beta chain is drawn from a study of Graves' ophthalmopathy and Graves' hyperthyroidism (dated by TCRdb to 2016 to 2018). In terms of the full investigation: Peripheral blood was collected at initial diagnosis, before any treatment. The 100 or so discovery patients were randomly split 7:3 into training and test sets. In total, 120 to 150 blood samples were TCR-sequenced: under 45 ophthalmopathy, approximately 80 hyperthyroidism and some 17 hyperthyroidism-to-ophthalmopathy patients. In roughly 6 hyperthyroidism patients, the T-cell repertoire of thyroid tissue was compared with the T-cell repertoire of blood. Following sampling, methimazole starting at 30 mg daily was administered to hyperthyroidism patients, and high-dose intravenous methylprednisolone was administered to ophthalmopathy patients. To tell Graves' ophthalmopathy apart from Graves' hyperthyroidism, and to predict which patients would progress to ophthalmopathy, the study relied on TCR beta repertoire signatures. A discovery set of about a hundred patients (more than 40 ophthalmopathy, about 59 stable hyperthyroidism) was enrolled to explore V-J signatures distinguishing ophthalmopathy from hyperthyroidism. For independent validation, a separate cohort was made up of 18 hyperthyroidism patients plus 17 patients who later progressed from hyperthyroidism to ophthalmopathy.

This clonotype appeared many times. No cognate antigen has been identified for it. Base qualities are not at hand, and no much larger clone is one base apart. Results the study describes overall, beyond this receptor: Sample size was not predetermined statistically, and investigators were not blinded to group allocation. Among expanded thyroid clonotypes with frequency above 0.001, most also showed up in blood, which suggests that blood repertoires may reflect the thyroid immune response. In validation, the model predicted ophthalmopathy progression with more than 55% sensitivity and 72.22% specificity; eleven to twelve predicted patients were CT-confirmed with GO in a median of around 6.5 months. Ophthalmopathy was separated from stable hyperthyroidism by the 13-signature model with just under 90% sensitivity and around 81% specificity in cross-validation and with 80%/75% in the test set.

For repertoire sequencing, the TCR beta CDR3 regions were amplified from RNA transcripts. A first-round RT-PCR used HTBI primers with the Qiagen OneStep RT-PCR kit, followed by a second-round multiplex PCR, size selection and purification. Libraries were sequenced on an Illumina HiSeq2000 using paired-end 100 bp reads. In the authors' own workflow: SOAPnuke was used to process the reads, removing any read that contained adapters or uncalled bases, had a mean Phred below 15, or lacked an exact match to the constant primer or identifier. COPE v1.2.5 was used to merge high-quality paired reads. Unique nucleotide sequences were defined as clonotypes and aligned to IMGT TRB V, D and J references using MiTCR v1.1. Only V-J combinations with frequency above 0.0001 were analysed, covering approximately 99% of repertoires. For each V-J combination, a TCR clonal expansion and chaos score was defined as F50 clonal expansion divided by the chaos observed in the TCRdist matrix. Features were reduced by Welch's t-statistics and random forest to around 13 V-J combinations, which fed a naive Bayes classifier. Thyroid-blood repertoire similarity was quantified with the Morisita-Horn index. TCRdb trimmed public reads at Q25 via fastp, called clones via MiXCR and kept in-frame beta chains. Rows with a matching CDR3 protein are joined into one entry that keeps the most common DNA and genes. Clone size and V and J calls follow TCRdb, not the original study. This sample comprises about 220,000 distinct CDR3 sequences, about a fifth of them detected only once. The ten largest account for around 45% of the sample.

Patients with ophthalmopathy had moderately to severely active disease, with a Clinical Activity Score of 3 or more, a NOSPECS grade of 4 or more, and a disease duration of less than 3 months. Anyone with other autoimmune diseases, uncontrolled infections, pregnancy or lactation was excluded from the study. Clinical symptoms, serum thyroxine, TRAb, thyroid ultrasound and orbital computed tomography were used for diagnosis. Ficoll-Paque density gradient centrifugation was used to isolate PBMCs from 10 ml of fresh peripheral blood. Trizol reagent was used to extract the total RNA, and its quality was then checked on an Agilent 2100 Bioanalyzer. Material for sequencing was peripheral blood. The sequence derives from a woman between 45 and 65 years old with Graves' ophthalmopathy. Donor details come from another sample of the same person, matched by shared clones.

The CDR3 protein is CSARDRGTAYNSPLHF. The DNA sequence follows: TGCAGTGCCCGTGACAGGGGGACTGCCTATAATTCACCCCTCCACTTT. The V gene is TRBV20-1 and the J gene is TRBJ1-6, with 9 middle bases fitting TRBD1. The V end gives up 6 bases and the J end 2 bases, leaving 8 bases in the junction not matched to a gene. The CDR3 contains 16 residues, cysteine and phenylalanine counted. The retained sequence is limited to the CDR3, 48 bases, with the frame set at the first base. The germline V gene (reference sequence) sets CDR1 to DFQATT and CDR2 to SNEGSKA.